Following are 26 T cell receptor beta chains from one sample sequenced in a study of T cells in Graves' hyperthyroidism and ophthalmopathy. There were TCR beta CDR3 regions amplified from RNA transcripts. The TCR CDR3 was amplified in a first-round RT-PCR using the HTBI primer set. TCRdb used MiXCR to reprocess the multiplex PCR reads, holding one entry per CDR3 protein. The data show some 650,000 distinct CDR3 sequences, around 16% seen once. Sequenced input: blood. All receptors derive from a woman aged 40 to 49 with Graves' ophthalmopathy.

This clonotype has just a few counts. V usage is TRBV20-1 and J usage is TRBJ1-5; possible D gene TRBD1, 5 bases. In germline, CDR1 is DFQATT, CDR2 SNEGSKA (reference sequence). This CDR3 has 12 residues. The ends were cut back, 3 bases at V and 4 bases at J, with 7 bases in the middle. The CDR3 sequence is CSARDINQPQHF. The CDR3 DNA sequence: TGCAGTGCTAGGGACATAAATCAGCCCCAGCATTTT.

This clonotype has a handful of counts. The V call is TRBV7-2, the J call TRBJ1-1, with a possible D match to TRBD1 (6 bases). Trimming shortened V by 7 bases and J by 2 bases, and 23 bases separated the two germline ends. The germline CDR1 and CDR2 sequences are SGHTA and FQGNSA. This CDR3 has 17 residues. The CDR3 here is CASTLTAGARGNTEAFF. CDR3 coding DNA: TGTGCCAGCACCTTGACAGCGGGGGCTCGGGGCAACACTGAAGCTTTCTTT.

This clonotype occurred a few times. The J gene is TRBJ2-1, the V gene TRBV6-2 or TRBV6-3; the D call may be TRBD1 or TRBD2 (5 bases each). Germline loops: CDR1 MNHEY, CDR2 SVGEGT. CDR3 length: 20 residues. Trimming took off 8 bases at V and 6 bases at J, with 35 bases between the two ends. The CDR3: CASPPTGFREPGRGVNEQFF. CDR3 nucleotides: TGTGCCAGCCCCCCGACCGGGTTTCGAGAACCGGGACGAGGGGTCAATGAGCAGTTCTTC.

This clonotype has at least ten counts. This sequence joins TRBV2 and TRBJ1-1; 7 bases are shared with TRBD1. Per the germline V gene, CDR1 is SNHLY and CDR2 is FYNNEI. The trim removed 0 bases at V and 11 bases at J, leaving 15 bases unmatched. This CDR3 region has 16 residues. The CDR3: CASSEAFVLGQLGAFF. The DNA of the CDR3 is TGTGCCAGCAGTGAAGCTTTCGTGCTGGGACAGCTTGGGGCTTTCTTT.

This clonotype was counted ten times or more. The rearrangement uses TRBV29-1 and TRBJ2-5, with D maybe TRBD1 (6 bases). The CDR3 is 15 residues long. Germline CDR1 reads SQVTM; CDR2 reads ANQGSEA. V dropped 6 bases and J dropped 3 bases, with 20 bases sitting between them. This chain's CDR3 is CSVLNPDRQKETQYF. The CDR3, as DNA: TGCAGCGTCCTAAACCCGGACAGACAAAAAGAGACCCAGTACTTC.

This clonotype has a handful of counts. J is TRBJ1-4 and V is TRBV6-5; TRBD1 is a possible D gene (6 bases). The CDR3 contains 16 residues. Trimming pared 1 base from V and 4 bases from J, leaving 13 bases between. Per the germline V gene, CDR1 is MNHEY and CDR2 is SVGAGI. The DNA of the CDR3 is TGTGCCAGCAGTTACTTCAGGGGAATGGGTAATGAAAAACTGTTTTTT. Residues: CASSYFRGMGNEKLFF.

Remarks on this clonotype: Being one base from a much bigger clone, this may be a read error. CDR3 residues: CASSSGTGVSGEAQYF. CDR3 coding DNA: TGTGCCAGCAGCTCGGGGACAGGCGTTTCGGGGGAGGCCCAGTACTTC. This chain links TRBV7-9 with TRBJ2-5, with 8 bases matching TRBD1. The CDR3 is made up of 16 amino acids. After removal of 4 bases from V and 9 bases from J, the junction contained 16 bases not matched to a gene. CDR1 is SEHNR and CDR2 is FQNEAQ in the germline V gene (reference sequence).

This clonotype was counted only a few times. This chain connects TRBV10-3 to TRBJ1-2, with TRBD1 matching over 8 bases. Germline V gives CDR1 ENHRY, CDR2 SYGVKD. The J segment lost 7 bases and the V segment lost 3 bases, leaving 7 bases of the junction unmatched. CDR3 length equals 14 residues. The chain's CDR3 is CAISDSDRGSGYTF. DNA for the CDR3: TGTGCCATCAGTGACTCCGACAGGGGTAGTGGCTACACCTTC.

This clonotype was seen more than once but under ten times. The chain has TRBV6-1 and TRBJ1-4; D unresolved. V was clipped by 6 bases and J by 3 bases, with 5 bases between them. This CDR3 has 12 amino acids. Germline V lookup: CDR1 MNHNS, CDR2 SASEGT. The CDR3 DNA reads TGTGCCAGCAGGGCAGCTAATGAAAAACTGTTTTTT. Protein sequence: CASRAANEKLFF.

This clonotype was found many times. This sequence joins TRBV6-6 and TRBJ1-3, with 9 positions matching TRBD1. The CDR3 sequence is 15 residues long. The junction had 3 bases not matched to a gene; V was cut back by 2 bases and J by 4 bases. Germline V gene lookup returns CDR1 MNHNY and CDR2 SVGAGI (reference sequence). CDR3 DNA: TGTGCCAGCAGTTACGGACAGGGGAGGGGAAACACCATATATTTT. Translated, it gives CASSYGQGRGNTIYF.

Points on this clonotype: It is likely a read error, because the conserved phenylalanine at the end of the CDR3 is missing. The CDR3 protein is CASSWAPGSPLHL. CDR3 DNA: TGTGCCAGCAGTTGGGCCCCTGGGTCACCCCTCCACCTT. The V call is TRBV12-3 or TRBV12-4, the J call TRBJ1-6; no definite D call. CDR3 length equals 13 residues. V dropped 4 bases and J dropped 10 bases, with 11 bases sitting between them.

V and J are TRBV3-1 and TRBJ2-7; D tentatively reads TRBD1 or TRBD2 (6 bases each). Trimming took 3 bases from V and 10 from J, leaving 13 bases between them. The CDR3 extends over 12 amino acids. The V gene's germline CDR1 is LGHDT and CDR2 YNNKEL (reference sequence). The CDR3 reads CASSHPGAEQYF. CDR3 coding DNA: TGTGCCAGCAGCCATCCGGGGGCGGAACAGTACTTC.

This clonotype appeared a single time. Possible read error: a much larger clone is one base away. The rearrangement links TRBV5-6 to TRBJ2-7; the D is unclear. The CDR3 extends over 16 amino acids. The V gene's germline CDR1 is SGHDT and CDR2 YYEEEE. V lost 1 base to trimming and J lost 3 bases, with 17 bases between them. This chain's CDR3 is CASSLWSPIMGYEQYF. CDR3 in DNA: TGTGCCAGCAGCTTGTGGTCCCCCATAATGGGCTACGAGCAGTACTTC.

The chain has TRBV30 and TRBJ1-1, with D tentatively TRBD1 (5 bases). Trimming left V 1 base short and J 4 bases short, with 10 bases between. The CDR3 consists of 13 residues. Germline CDR1 GTSNPN, CDR2 SVGIG (reference sequence). DNA for the CDR3: TGTGCCTGGAGTGGGGGGAGGGTCACTGAAGCTTTCTTT. Encoded protein: CAWSGGRVTEAFF.

In its sample, this clonotype was seen a few times. This rearrangement joins TRBV7-2 to TRBJ2-5, with D hard to call. From germline, CDR1 is SGHTA and CDR2 FQGNSA. V was cut by 4 bases and J by 3 bases, with 9 bases left in between. The length of the CDR3 is 13 residues. The CDR3 here is CASSSSWEETQYF. CDR3 bases: TGTGCCAGCAGCTCTTCGTGGGAAGAGACCCAGTACTTC.

J is TRBJ2-6 and V is TRBV6-2 or TRBV6-3, with a possible D match to TRBD1 (6 bases). The V end lost 6 bases, the J end lost 2 bases, and 11 bases lay between the germline ends. Per the germline V gene, CDR1 is MNHEY and CDR2 is SVGEGT. The CDR3 is made up of 15 amino acids. CDR3 sequence (DNA): TGTGCCAGCAGCTCAGGGGAGCCTGGGGCCAACGTCCTGACTTTC. Protein: CASSSGEPGANVLTF.

This clonotype was counted at least ten times. The chain carries TRBV2 and TRBJ1-3; maybe TRBD1 (5 bases). Germline V CDR1 and CDR2: SNHLY, FYNNEI. V was pared by 6 bases and J by 4 bases, with 10 bases between. The CDR3 covers 13 residues. The CDR3 DNA sequence: TGTGCCAGCAGGCAAGGGACCGGAAACACCATATATTTT. It encodes CASRQGTGNTIYF.

This clonotype came up many times. The V and J genes are TRBV5-1 and TRBJ2-1; 8 bases align to TRBD2. Per the germline V gene, CDR1 is SGHRS and CDR2 is YFSETQ. CDR3 length: 16 residues. V gave up 3 bases and J gave up 2 bases; unmatched junction bases: 7. The CDR3 nucleotides are TGCGCCAGCAGCTGGGACTGGCGGGGGGCCTACAATGAGCAGTTCTTC. Translated: CASSWDWRGAYNEQFF.

The V and J genes are TRBV28 and TRBJ2-2; 8 nucleotides match TRBD1. CDR1 is MDHEN and CDR2 is SYDVKM in the germline V gene. This CDR3 has 12 residues. The trim removed 6 bases at V and 8 bases at J, leaving 2 bases unmatched. CDR3 nucleotide sequence: TGTGCCAGCAGACAGGGGGGAGGGGAGCTGTTTTTT. Its protein is CASRQGGGELFF.

In DNA form, the CDR3 reads TGCAGTGCTAGAGACCCCGGGAAGACAGATACGCAGTATTTT. Its translation: CSARDPGKTDTQYF. The J gene is TRBJ2-3, the V gene TRBV20-1; TRBD2 might be the D (5 bases). V shed 0 bases and J shed 3 bases, with 10 bases lying between them. The CDR3 is 14 residues long. Germline-derived CDR1 and CDR2 are DFQATT and SNEGSKA (reference sequence).

This clonotype has a single count. CDR3 residues: CASSQDWAVGEKLFF. In DNA form, the CDR3 reads TGCGCCAGCAGCCAAGATTGGGCAGTGGGTGAAAAACTGTTTTTT. The gene calls are TRBV4-1 and TRBJ1-4; D remains ambiguous. The CDR3 totals 15 residues. From germline, CDR1 is MGHRA and CDR2 YSYEKL. With 0 bases removed from V and 7 bases from J, the gap between germline ends came to 12 bases.

The gene calls are TRBV19 and TRBJ1-1, with D perhaps matching TRBD1 (5 bases). The germline V gene encodes CDR1 LNHDA and CDR2 SQIVND (reference sequence). The CDR3 covers 14 residues. Trimming removed 7 bases at V and 1 base at J, with 13 bases between. CDR3: CASNPRGKNTEAFF. The CDR3 DNA follows: TGTGCCAGTAACCCAAGGGGAAAGAACACTGAAGCTTTCTTT.

This chain links TRBV2 with TRBJ2-2, with D perhaps TRBD1 (5 bases). CDR1 SNHLY and CDR2 FYNNEI come from the germline V gene. This CDR3 comprises 12 residues. V gave up 11 bases and J gave up 0 bases, with 7 bases separating them. CDR3 coding DNA: TGTGCCGAAGGGGCGAACACCGGGGAGCTGTTTTTT. It specifies CAEGANTGELFF.

This chain connects TRBV10-2 to TRBJ2-1, with 12 bases lining up with TRBD2. Trimming took 3 bases from V and 3 from J; bases not matched to a gene: 9. Germline V lookup: CDR1 WSHSY, CDR2 SAAADI. The CDR3 contains 18 residues. CDR3 coding DNA: TGCGCCAGCAGTGACCTACTCCGGACTAGCGGGGACTACAATGAGCAGTTCTTC. It translates to CASSDLLRTSGDYNEQFF.

This clonotype appeared a few times. The chain couples TRBV4-1 to TRBJ1-3; 9 nucleotides line up with TRBD1. The germline V gene has CDR1 MGHRA and CDR2 YSYEKL. The CDR3 runs 15 residues. Trimming cost V 1 base and J 4 bases; bases outside gene matches: 2. The CDR3 sequence is CASSQGQGEGNTIYF. CDR3 in DNA: TGCGCCAGCAGCCAAGGACAGGGGGAAGGAAACACCATATATTTT.

In its sample, this clonotype was seen many times. CDR3 in DNA: TGTGCCTGGAGTTACGGGGCCGGGGAGCTGTTTTTT. Translation gives CAWSYGAGELFF. The chain joins TRBV30 to TRBJ2-2; TRBD2 might be the D (5 bases). The CDR3 is 12 amino acids. The V and J ends lost 2 bases and 6 bases respectively, with 7 bases between them. Germline V gene sequence: CDR1 GTSNPN, CDR2 SVGIG (reference sequence).